This is a list of T cell receptor beta chains from one sample in a study of T cells in Graves' hyperthyroidism and ophthalmopathy. TCRdb redid the calling of the multiplex PCR reads with MiXCR, one entry per CDR3 protein. This table has 450,000 to 500,000 distinct CDR3 sequences, approximately 22% appearing once. Material for sequencing was blood. All receptors derive from a woman in her 70s with Graves' ophthalmopathy. The CDR3 runs from the conserved cysteine through the conserved F or W. A D gene is named only where the DNA matches it firmly. A clone size is listed for some rows: how often the clone was seen (once, few, many), or a class if it is expanded.

clone size	V gene	J gene	D gene	CDR3 protein	CDR3 DNA
NA	TRBV9	TRBJ1-1	NA	CASSVGVEVGITEAFF	TGTGCCAGCAGCGTAGGAGTCGAGGTTGGGATCACTGAAGCTTTCTTT
few	TRBV28	TRBJ2-3	NA	CASSSQRTNTDTQYF	TGTGCCAGCAGTTCACAGAGAACTAATACAGATACGCAGTATTTT
NA	TRBV4-3	TRBJ1-5	NA	CASSQGQSRQPQHF	TGCGCCAGCAGCCAAGGACAGTCGAGGCAGCCCCAGCATTTT
many	TRBV3-1	TRBJ1-1	NA	CASSQVQGTEAFF	TGTGCCAGCAGCCAAGTTCAGGGCACTGAAGCTTTCTTT
NA	TRBV19	TRBJ1-4	NA	CATSKPGNEKLFF	TGTGCCACCTCCAAACCAGGGAATGAAAAACTGTTTTTT
many	TRBV28	TRBJ2-1	NA	CASSIPPSYNEQFF	TGTGCCAGCAGTATCCCCCCCAGTTACAATGAGCAGTTCTTC
few	TRBV5-5	TRBJ1-1	NA	CASSRGTTNTEAFF	TGTGCCAGCAGCCGCGGGACTACCAACACTGAAGCTTTCTTT
NA	TRBV10-3	TRBJ1-2	TRBD1	CAISDPPGQGMVGYTF	TGTGCCATCAGTGATCCTCCGGGACAGGGGATGGTTGGCTACACCTTC
few	TRBV20-1	TRBJ1-1	NA	CSASANTEAFF	TGCAGTGCTAGTGCAAACACTGAAGCTTTCTTT
NA	TRBV6-2/TRBV6-3	TRBJ1-1	NA	CASSYSRTGVWNTEAFF	TGTGCCAGCAGTTACTCGAGAACGGGGGTCTGGAACACTGAAGCTTTCTTT
NA	TRBV5-1	TRBJ1-3	NA	CASSFDGASGNTIYF	TGCGCCAGCAGCTTCGACGGGGCCTCTGGAAACACCATATATTTT
NA	TRBV9	TRBJ1-4	NA	CASSPQGWNEKLFF	TGTGCCAGCAGCCCACAGGGTTGGAATGAAAAACTGTTTTTT
few	TRBV12-5	TRBJ2-1	TRBD2	CASGGASGSYNEQFF	TGTGCTAGTGGTGGGGCTAGCGGGAGTTACAATGAGCAGTTCTTC
NA	TRBV20-1	TRBJ1-1	NA	CSASRGPMNTEAFF	TGCAGTGCTAGCAGGGGACCCATGAACACTGAAGCTTTCTTT
NA	TRBV6-2/TRBV6-3	TRBJ2-3	NA	CASSGRGGYVTDTQYF	TGTGCCAGCTCCGGGCGAGGGGGATATGTGACAGATACGCAGTATTTT
few	TRBV9	TRBJ1-3	TRBD1	CASSVDTGGISGNTIYF	TGTGCCAGCAGCGTAGATACAGGGGGCATCTCTGGAAACACCATATATTTT
many	TRBV18	TRBJ1-1	NA	CASSPGVSNTEAFF	TGTGCCAGCTCACCAGGGGTATCGAACACTGAAGCTTTCTTT
NA	TRBV3-1	TRBJ2-2	TRBD2	CASSQLAGGPVGNGELFF	TGTGCCAGCAGCCAACTAGCGGGAGGCCCTGTTGGTAACGGGGAGCTGTTTTTT
few	TRBV14	TRBJ2-2	NA	CASSVRGGDTGELFF	TGTGCCAGCAGCGTCAGGGGGGGAGACACCGGGGAGCTGTTTTTT
few	TRBV18	TRBJ1-2	NA	CASSPPKADHYGYTF	TGTGCCAGCTCACCACCGAAGGCTGATCACTATGGCTACACCTTC
few	TRBV19	TRBJ2-7	NA	CASNAAGGDEQYF	TGTGCCAGTAACGCCGCAGGGGGGGACGAGCAGTACTTC
NA	TRBV5-1	TRBJ2-1	TRBD1	CASTGQGLGEQFF	TGCGCCAGTACTGGACAGGGGTTGGGTGAGCAGTTCTTC
NA	TRBV29-1	TRBJ2-3	NA	CSVDLHGDTQYF	TGCAGCGTTGACCTCCATGGAGATACGCAGTATTTT
few	TRBV12-3/TRBV12-4	TRBJ2-7	TRBD2	CASKWAGVDEQYF	TGTGCCAGCAAGTGGGCGGGGGTTGACGAGCAGTACTTC
NA	TRBV12-3/TRBV12-4	TRBJ1-4	TRBD1	CASSQGQASTNEKLFF	TGTGCCAGCAGCCAAGGACAGGCCTCAACTAATGAAAAACTGTTTTTT
few	TRBV7-2	TRBJ1-2	NA	CASSAFLGYTF	TGTGCCAGCAGCGCGTTTCTTGGCTACACCTTC
few	TRBV20-1	TRBJ1-1	NA	CSAPTDSAEAFF	TGCAGTGCTCCCACGGACAGCGCTGAAGCTTTCTTT
NA	TRBV7-6	TRBJ2-3	NA	CASSLKLGRTSTDTQYF	TGTGCCAGCAGCTTAAAACTGGGACGGACTAGCACAGATACGCAGTATTTT
many	TRBV20-1	TRBJ2-2	NA	CSARHQGTAGELFF	TGCAGTGCTCGGCACCAGGGGACGGCCGGGGAGCTGTTTTTT
many	TRBV9	TRBJ2-3	TRBD2	CASSVLAVSTDTQYF	TGTGCCAGCAGCGTTCTAGCGGTTAGCACAGATACGCAGTATTTT
few	TRBV24-1	TRBJ2-2	TRBD1	CATREGQGDTGELFF	TGTGCCACCAGGGAGGGACAGGGCGACACCGGGGAGCTGTTTTTT
NA	TRBV6-1	TRBJ2-2	NA	CASSRAGELFF	TGTGCCAGCAGCCGGGCGGGGGAGCTGTTTTTT
NA	TRBV29-1	TRBJ2-2	NA	CSGGVGLNTGELFF	TGCAGCGGAGGGGTTGGATTGAACACCGGGGAGCTGTTTTTT
NA	TRBV20-1	TRBJ2-1	NA	CSARVIGGGTYNEQFF	TGCAGTGCTAGAGTAATCGGGGGAGGAACCTACAATGAGCAGTTCTTC
few	TRBV5-1	TRBJ2-7	TRBD2	CASSSRLAGGPREQYF	TGCGCCAGCAGCTCCAGACTAGCGGGAGGGCCTCGGGAGCAGTACTTC
many	TRBV7-2	TRBJ2-5	TRBD1	CASSFLTGPEETQYF	TGTGCCAGCAGCTTCTTGACAGGGCCGGAGGAGACCCAGTACTTC
few	TRBV3-1	TRBJ2-2	NA	CASSPLATGELFF	TGTGCCAGCAGCCCACTAGCTACCGGGGAGCTGTTTTTT
few	TRBV7-8	TRBJ1-2	TRBD1	CASSSDRVLYGYTF	TGTGCCAGCAGCTCCGACAGGGTACTCTATGGCTACACCTTC
few	TRBV6-2/TRBV6-3	TRBJ2-3	NA	CASSYLEGELIQDTQYF	TGTGCCAGCAGTTACCTGGAGGGAGAGCTTATTCAAGATACGCAGTATTTT
many	TRBV11-2	TRBJ2-7	TRBD1	CASSFRRDRGSSSSYEQYF	TGTGCCAGCAGCTTTCGCCGGGACAGGGGGTCTTCAAGCTCCTACGAGCAGTACTTC